This T cell receptor beta chain was observed in a study of identical twins. Study results and caveats: Analyses of zero insertions could, in part, be confounded by invariant MAIT and iNKT cells. The more abundant beta clonotypes in cord blood had fewer insertions, and memory repertoires did not show this.

V dropped 6 bases and J dropped 7; count of bases not matched to a gene: 9. Germline values: CDR1 MDHEN, CDR2 SYDVKM. The CDR3 sequence is 16 residues long. This clonotype showed up just a few times. Its cognate antigen is unknown. cDNA carried unique molecular identifiers, and a universal primer site was added by template switching. TCRdb used MiXCR to reprocess the 5' RACE reads, holding one entry per CDR3 protein. The sample carries 500,000 or so distinct CDR3 sequences, approximately 14% recorded once. These data were also filed under a second study, of yellow fever vaccine responses in identical twins. That work adds: Vaccine T cell responses of twins reportedly seemed partly convergent and partly personalized.

The material sequenced was CD4+ T cells sorted from blood. V gene TRBV28 combines with J gene TRBJ2-1; 13 bases fit TRBD2. This clonotype originated in a woman between 18 and 29 years old in good health. CDR3 sequence (DNA): TGTGCCAGCAGCCGAGAGACTAGCGGGAGGATAAATGAGCAGTTCTTC. Translation gives CASSRETSGRINEQFF.